This entry is about one T cell receptor (beta chain). The target antigen is unknown. The data derive from a study of cytomegalovirus exposure and HLA in healthy donors. General observations from the study: CMV antigen specificity of a few CMV-associated chains was confirmed in vitro. As was reported, the classifier diagnosed cytomegalovirus status with high specificity and sensitivity.

This PCR relied on a set of 60 Vbeta primers and 13 Jbeta primers. The data were produced by immunoSEQ multiplex PCR, yet TCRdb's version contains in-frame clones alone and is incomplete. The table lists more than 110,000 clones, around 76% of them singletons, with approximately 2.8% in the top ten. What was sequenced was PBMCs. The sequence was collected from a male donor in good health and CMV-seronegative.

The CDR3 sequence is CASSLWAGALSYNEQFF. CDR3 coding DNA: TGTGCCAGCAGCTTATGGGCGGGAGCCCTCTCCTACAATGAGCAGTTCTTC. The chain uses TRBV7-8 and TRBJ2-1, with 7 bases lining up with TRBD2. The CDR3 spans 17 residues. V dropped 2 bases and J dropped 0; count of bases not matched to a gene: 7. Germline V gives CDR1 SGHVS, CDR2 FQNEAQ.